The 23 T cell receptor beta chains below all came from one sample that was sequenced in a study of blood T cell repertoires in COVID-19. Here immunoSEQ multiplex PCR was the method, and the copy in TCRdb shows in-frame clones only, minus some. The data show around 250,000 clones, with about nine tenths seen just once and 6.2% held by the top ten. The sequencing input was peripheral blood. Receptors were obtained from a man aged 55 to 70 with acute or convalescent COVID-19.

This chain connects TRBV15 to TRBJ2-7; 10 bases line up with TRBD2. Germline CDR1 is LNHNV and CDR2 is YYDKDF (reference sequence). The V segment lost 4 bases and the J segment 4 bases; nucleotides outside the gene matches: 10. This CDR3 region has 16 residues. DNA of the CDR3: TGTGCCACCAGCAACAGCGGGAGGGCCTCCCGGTACGAGCAGTACTTC. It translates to CATSNSGRASRYEQYF.

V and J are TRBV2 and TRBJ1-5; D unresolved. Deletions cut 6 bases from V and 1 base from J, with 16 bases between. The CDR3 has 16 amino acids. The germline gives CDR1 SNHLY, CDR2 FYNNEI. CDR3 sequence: CASRSDLGWSNQPQHF. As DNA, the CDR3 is TGTGCCAGCAGGTCCGATCTTGGCTGGAGCAATCAGCCCCAGCATTTT. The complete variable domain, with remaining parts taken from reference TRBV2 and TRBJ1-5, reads EPEVTQTPSHQVTQMGQEVILRCVPISNHLYFYWYRQILGQKVEFLVSFYNNEISEKSEIFDDQFSVERPDGSNFTLKIRSTKLEDSAMYFCASRSDLGWSNQPQHFGDGTRLSIL.

The CDR3 reads CASSLSYTDTQYF. The CDR3 DNA follows: TGTGCCAGCAGTTTGTCCTACACAGATACGCAGTATTTT. The gene calls are TRBV12-3 or TRBV12-4 and TRBJ2-3; D uncertain. Trimming shortened V by 3 bases and J by 2 bases, and 6 bases separated the two germline ends. The CDR3 sequence is 13 residues long.

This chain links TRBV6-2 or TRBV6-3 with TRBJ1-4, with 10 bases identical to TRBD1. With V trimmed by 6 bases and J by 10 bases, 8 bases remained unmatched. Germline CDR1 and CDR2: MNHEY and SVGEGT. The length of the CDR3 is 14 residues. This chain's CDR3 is CASSPGTGVRKLFF. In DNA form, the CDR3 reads TGTGCCAGCAGCCCCGGGACAGGGGTAAGAAAACTGTTTTTT.

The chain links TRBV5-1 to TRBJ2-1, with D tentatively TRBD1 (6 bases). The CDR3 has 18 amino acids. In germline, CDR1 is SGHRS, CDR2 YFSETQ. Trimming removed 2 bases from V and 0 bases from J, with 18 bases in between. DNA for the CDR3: TGCGCCAGCAGCTTCCTCCCCGGGACATCGAGCTCCTACAATGAGCAGTTCTTC. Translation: CASSFLPGTSSSYNEQFF.

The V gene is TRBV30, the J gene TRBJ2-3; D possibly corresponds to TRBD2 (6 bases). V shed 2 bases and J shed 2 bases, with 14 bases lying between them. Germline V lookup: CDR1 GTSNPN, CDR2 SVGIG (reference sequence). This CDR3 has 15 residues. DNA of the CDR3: TGTGCCTGGAGTTCGGGCGGGGTCGACACAGATACGCAGTATTTT. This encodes CAWSSGGVDTDTQYF. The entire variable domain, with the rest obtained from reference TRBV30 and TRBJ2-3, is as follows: SQTIHQWPATLVQPVGSPLSLECTVEGTSNPNLYWYRQAAGRGLQLLFYSVGIGQISSEVPQNLSASRPQDRQFILSSKKLLLSDSGFYLCAWSSGGVDTDTQYFGPGTRLTVL.

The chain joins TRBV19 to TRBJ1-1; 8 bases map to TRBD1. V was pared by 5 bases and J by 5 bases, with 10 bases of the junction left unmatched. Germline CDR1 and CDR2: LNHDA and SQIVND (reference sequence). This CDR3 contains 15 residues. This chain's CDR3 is CASSPPGQVWTEAFF. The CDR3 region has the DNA TGTGCCAGTAGTCCACCGGGACAGGTCTGGACTGAAGCTTTCTTT.

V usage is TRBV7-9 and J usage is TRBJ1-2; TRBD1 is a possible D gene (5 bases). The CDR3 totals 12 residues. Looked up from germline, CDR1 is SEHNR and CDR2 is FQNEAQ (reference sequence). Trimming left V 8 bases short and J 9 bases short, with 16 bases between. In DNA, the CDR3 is TGTGCCAGCTGGGGAGGGGATGGGCGCTACACCTTC. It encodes CASWGGDGRYTF.

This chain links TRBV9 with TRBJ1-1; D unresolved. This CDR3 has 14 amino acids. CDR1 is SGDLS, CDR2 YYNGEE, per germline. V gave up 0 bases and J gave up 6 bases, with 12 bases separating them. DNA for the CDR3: TGTGCCAGCAGCGTAGTGGCGGGGTCTCCTGAAGCTTTCTTT. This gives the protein CASSVVAGSPEAFF. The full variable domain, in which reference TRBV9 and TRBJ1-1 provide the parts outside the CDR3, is DSGVTQTPKHLITATGQRVTLRCSPRSGDLSVYWYQQSLDQGLQFLIQYYNGEERAKGNILERFSAQQFPDLHSELNLSSLELGDSALYFCASSVVAGSPEAFFGQGTRLTVV.

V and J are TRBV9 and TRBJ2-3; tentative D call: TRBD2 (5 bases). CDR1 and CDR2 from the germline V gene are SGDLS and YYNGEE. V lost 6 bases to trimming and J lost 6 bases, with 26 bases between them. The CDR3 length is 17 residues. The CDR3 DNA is TGTGCCAGCACCCTAACGGGGTCCCCCGCCACGGGCGATACGCAGTATTTT. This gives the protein CASTLTGSPATGDTQYF.

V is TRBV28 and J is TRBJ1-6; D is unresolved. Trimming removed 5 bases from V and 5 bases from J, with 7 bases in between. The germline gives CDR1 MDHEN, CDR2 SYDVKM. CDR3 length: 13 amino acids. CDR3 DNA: TGTGCCAGCAGTCAGTATAATAATTCACCCCTCCACTTT. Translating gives CASSQYNNSPLHF.

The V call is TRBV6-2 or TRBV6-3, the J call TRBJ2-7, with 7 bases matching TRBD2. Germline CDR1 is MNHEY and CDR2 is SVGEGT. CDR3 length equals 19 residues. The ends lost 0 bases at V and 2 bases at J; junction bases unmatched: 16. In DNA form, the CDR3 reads TGTGCCAGCAGTTACTCTCGACTAGCCGGTGTCTCCGGAGCCTACGAGCAGTACTTC. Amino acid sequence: CASSYSRLAGVSGAYEQYF.

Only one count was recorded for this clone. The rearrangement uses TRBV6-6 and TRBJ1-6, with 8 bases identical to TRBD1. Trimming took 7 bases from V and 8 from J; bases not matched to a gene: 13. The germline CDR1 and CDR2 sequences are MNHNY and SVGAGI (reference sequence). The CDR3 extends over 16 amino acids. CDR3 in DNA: TGTGCCAGCACTAGACTCACCGGCAGGGGGCATTCACCCCTCCACTTT. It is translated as CASTRLTGRGHSPLHF.

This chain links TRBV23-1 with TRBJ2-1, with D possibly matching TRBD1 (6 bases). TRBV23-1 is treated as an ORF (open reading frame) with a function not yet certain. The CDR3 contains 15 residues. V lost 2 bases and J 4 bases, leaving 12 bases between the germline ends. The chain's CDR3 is CASSQVGGVYNEQFF. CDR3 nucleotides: TGCGCCAGCAGTCAAGTAGGGGGTGTATACAATGAGCAGTTCTTC.

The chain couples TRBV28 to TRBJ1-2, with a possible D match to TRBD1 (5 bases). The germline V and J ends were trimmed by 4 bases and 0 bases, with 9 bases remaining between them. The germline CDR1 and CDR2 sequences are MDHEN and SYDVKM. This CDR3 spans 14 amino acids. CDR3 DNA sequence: TGTGCCAGCAGTTCGGGGGTTTCTAACTATGGCTACACCTTC. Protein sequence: CASSSGVSNYGYTF.

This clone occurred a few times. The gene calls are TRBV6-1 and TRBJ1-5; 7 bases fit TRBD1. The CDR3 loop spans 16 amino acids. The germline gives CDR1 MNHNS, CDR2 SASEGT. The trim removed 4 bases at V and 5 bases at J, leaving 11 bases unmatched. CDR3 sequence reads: CASSVALGTGDQPQHF. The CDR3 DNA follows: TGTGCCAGCAGTGTCGCTTTGGGCACAGGGGATCAGCCCCAGCATTTT.

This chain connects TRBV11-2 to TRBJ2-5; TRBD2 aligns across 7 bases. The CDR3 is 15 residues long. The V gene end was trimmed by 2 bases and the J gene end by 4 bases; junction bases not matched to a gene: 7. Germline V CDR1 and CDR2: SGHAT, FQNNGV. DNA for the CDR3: TGTGCCAGCAGCTTATCGGGCGGGGGAGGAGAGACCCAGTACTTC. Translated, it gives CASSLSGGGGETQYF. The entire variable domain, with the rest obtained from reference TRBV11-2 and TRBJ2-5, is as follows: EAGVAQSPRYKIIEKRQSVAFWCNPISGHATLYWYQQILGQGPKLLIQFQNNGVVDDSQLPKDRFSAERLKGVDSTLKIQPAKLEDSAVYLCASSLSGGGGETQYFGPGTRLLVL.

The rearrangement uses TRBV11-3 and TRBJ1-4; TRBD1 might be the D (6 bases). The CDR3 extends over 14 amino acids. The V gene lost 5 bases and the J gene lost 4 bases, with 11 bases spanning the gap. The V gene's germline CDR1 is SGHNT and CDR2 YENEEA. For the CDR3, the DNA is TGTGCCAGCAGCCCAGGGGCAATTAATGAAAAACTGTTTTTT. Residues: CASSPGAINEKLFF.

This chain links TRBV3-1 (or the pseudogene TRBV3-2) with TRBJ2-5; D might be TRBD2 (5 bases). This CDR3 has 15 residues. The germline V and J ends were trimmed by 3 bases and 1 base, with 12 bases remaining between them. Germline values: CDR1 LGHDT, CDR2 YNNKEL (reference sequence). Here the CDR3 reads CASSQVTGVQETQYF. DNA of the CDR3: TGTGCCAGCAGCCAGGTTACCGGGGTCCAAGAGACCCAGTACTTC.

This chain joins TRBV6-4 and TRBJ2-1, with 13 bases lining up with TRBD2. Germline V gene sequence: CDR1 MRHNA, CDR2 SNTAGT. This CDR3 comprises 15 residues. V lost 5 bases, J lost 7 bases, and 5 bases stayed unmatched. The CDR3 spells CASSRTSGSQNEQFF. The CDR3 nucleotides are TGTGCCAGCAGTCGGACTAGCGGGAGTCAGAATGAGCAGTTCTTC.

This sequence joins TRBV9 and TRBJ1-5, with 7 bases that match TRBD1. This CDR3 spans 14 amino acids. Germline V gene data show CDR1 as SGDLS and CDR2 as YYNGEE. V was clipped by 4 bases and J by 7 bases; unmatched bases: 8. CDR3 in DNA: TGTGCCAGCAGCCCAGGAAACAGGGGCCAGCCCCAGCATTTT. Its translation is CASSPGNRGQPQHF.

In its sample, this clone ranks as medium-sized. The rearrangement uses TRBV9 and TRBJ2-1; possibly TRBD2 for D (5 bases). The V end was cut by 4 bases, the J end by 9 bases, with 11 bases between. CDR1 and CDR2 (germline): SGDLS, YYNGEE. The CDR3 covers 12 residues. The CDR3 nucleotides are TGTGCCAGCAGCTTCCGGGAATTTGAGCAGTTCTTC. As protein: CASSFREFEQFF. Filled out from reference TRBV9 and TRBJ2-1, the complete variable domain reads DSGVTQTPKHLITATGQRVTLRCSPRSGDLSVYWYQQSLDQGLQFLIQYYNGEERAKGNILERFSAQQFPDLHSELNLSSLELGDSALYFCASSFREFEQFFGPGTRLTVL.

The CDR3, as DNA: TGTGCCAGCAGCCCCGGACAGGGAGATTATTATGGCTACACCTTC. Translating gives CASSPGQGDYYGYTF. V gene TRBV9 combines with J gene TRBJ1-2, with 8 bases aligning to TRBD1. CDR1 SGDLS and CDR2 YYNGEE come from the germline V gene. CDR3 length: 15 amino acids. Trimming at V came to 4 bases and at J to 5 bases, leaving 10 bases not matched to a gene.